The rows below give T cell receptor beta chains drawn from one sample of a study of graft-versus-host responses after intestinal transplantation. TCRdb's copy holds only in-frame clones and misses some; the assay was immunoSEQ multiplex PCR. The sample records more than 10,000 clones, around four fifths being singletons. The input for sequencing was PBMCs, taken around 130 days after transplant. All receptors derive from a human patient who received an intestinal transplant, so some T cells may come from the graft donor. The CDR3 runs from the conserved cysteine through the conserved F or W. Each record gives: clone size, D gene, J gene, V gene, CDR3 DNA, CDR3 protein. The D gene is left open where the match is weak. Clone size is stated in some rows and not others, as once, few, many or a class when expanded.

size: few; D: .; J: TRBJ2-7; V: TRBV18; DNA: TGTGCCAGCTCACCACCCGGATTCCAGGGAGGCCTCTTGGAGCAGTACTTC; CDR3: CASSPPGFQGGLLEQYF
size: .; D: TRBD2; J: TRBJ2-1; V: TRBV18; DNA: TGTGCCAGCTCACCCCCCGGGAGGTCCTACAATGAGCAGTTCTTC; CDR3: CASSPPGRSYNEQFF
size: .; D: .; J: TRBJ2-7; V: TRBV11-3; DNA: TGTGCCAGCAGCTTATCCGTTCAGGGTCCTGAGCAGTACTTC; CDR3: CASSLSVQGPEQYF
size: .; D: TRBD2; J: TRBJ2-3; V: TRBV7-9; DNA: TGTGCCAGCAGCCCACCACCGGGACTAGCGGGAGGAACAGATACGCAGTATTTT; CDR3: CASSPPPGLAGGTDTQYF
size: .; D: .; J: TRBJ2-7; V: TRBV19; DNA: TGTGCCAGTAGTATAGGAGGGGGGCTCAACGAGCAGTACTTC; CDR3: CASSIGGGLNEQYF
size: .; D: .; J: TRBJ2-2; V: TRBV4-2; DNA: TGTGCCAGCAGCCAGGGGGAGGAGACCGGGGAGCTGTTTTTT; CDR3: CASSQGEETGELFF
size: few; D: TRBD2; J: TRBJ2-6; V: TRBV6-4; DNA: TGTGCCAGCAGTGGGACTAGCGGCTCTGGGGCCAACGTCCTGACTTTC; CDR3: CASSGTSGSGANVLTF
size: .; D: TRBD2; J: TRBJ2-1; V: TRBV7-6; DNA: TGTGCCAGCAGCCAACGACTAGCTGTAGCCTTATACAATGAGCAGTTCTTC; CDR3: CASSQRLAVALYNEQFF
size: .; D: TRBD1; J: TRBJ1-1; V: TRBV6-5; DNA: TGTGCCAGCAGTTACTCGACAGGGGGTGAAGCTTTCTTT; CDR3: CASSYSTGGEAFF
size: .; D: TRBD1; J: TRBJ1-5; V: TRBV10-3; DNA: TGTGCCATCAGTGACAAAGACAGGGGTAGAGAGCCCCAGCATTTT; CDR3: CAISDKDRGREPQHF
size: .; D: TRBD2; J: TRBJ2-3; V: TRBV30; DNA: TGTGCCTGGAAAGCCGGGACTAGCGTTCGCACAGATACGCAGTATTTT; CDR3: CAWKAGTSVRTDTQYF
size: .; D: .; J: TRBJ2-7; V: TRBV19; DNA: TGTGCCAGTAGTATCCGGGACGGCCCCTACGAGCAGTACTTC; CDR3: CASSIRDGPYEQYF
size: medium-sized; D: .; J: TRBJ1-2; V: TRBV19; DNA: TGTGCCAGTAGTATCCCCGGACTGAACTATGGCTACACCTTC; CDR3: CASSIPGLNYGYTF
size: .; D: .; J: TRBJ1-1; V: TRBV27; DNA: TGTGCCAGCAGTTTATCTGAGGGTACTGAAGCTTTCTTT; CDR3: CASSLSEGTEAFF
size: .; D: .; J: TRBJ2-2; V: TRBV12-2; DNA: TGTGCAAGTCGCTTAATCTTTCCGGAGAACACCGGGGAGCTGTTTTTT; CDR3: CASRLIFPENTGELFF
size: .; D: .; J: TRBJ2-5; V: TRBV12-5; DNA: TGTGCTAGTGGTTTGACTCAAGAGACCCAGTACTTC; CDR3: CASGLTQETQYF
size: .; D: TRBD1; J: TRBJ2-2; V: TRBV27; DNA: TGTGCCAGCAGTACGAGACCTACAGGGGTCAACACCGGGGAGCTGTTTTTT; CDR3: CASSTRPTGVNTGELFF
size: few; D: TRBD2; J: TRBJ2-3; V: TRBV6-1; DNA: TGTGCCAGCAGTGACTCGAATAGCGGGGGGGATACGCAGTATTTT; CDR3: CASSDSNSGGDTQYF
size: .; D: .; J: TRBJ2-2; V: TRBV9; DNA: TGTGCCAGGCTGGACACTACGAACACCGGGGAGCTGTTTTTT; CDR3: CARLDTTNTGELFF
size: .; D: TRBD1; J: TRBJ1-1; V: TRBV6-1; DNA: TGTGCCAGCAGTCGGACAGGGACTGAAGCTTTCTTT; CDR3: CASSRTGTEAFF
size: .; D: .; J: TRBJ2-1; V: TRBV4-1; DNA: TGCGCCAGCGGGAGGGGGAATGAGCAGTTCTTC; CDR3: CASGRGNEQFF
size: .; D: .; J: TRBJ1-2; V: TRBV5-8; DNA: TGTGCCAGCAGCTTTGAGTGGGGTGGCTACACCTTC; CDR3: CASSFEWGGYTF
size: .; D: TRBD1; J: TRBJ2-7; V: TRBV4-2; DNA: TGTGCCAGCAGCCAAGTCGACAGGGGGATTTACGAGCAGTACTTC; CDR3: CASSQVDRGIYEQYF
size: .; D: TRBD1; J: TRBJ2-1; V: TRBV11-2; DNA: TGTGCCAGCAGCTTAGGACAGGGGGGCTACAATGAGCAGTTCTTC; CDR3: CASSLGQGGYNEQFF
size: .; D: TRBD2; J: TRBJ2-1; V: TRBV30; DNA: TGTGCCTGGAGTGAAGGACTAGGATACAATGAGCAGTTCTTC; CDR3: CAWSEGLGYNEQFF
size: .; D: .; J: TRBJ2-4; V: TRBV7-9; DNA: TGTGCCAGCAGCTTAGAAGCTGGAAACATTCAGTACTTC; CDR3: CASSLEAGNIQYF
size: once; D: .; J: TRBJ2-7; V: TRBV19; DNA: TGTGCCAGTAGTATCGGCCAGCACAGTGTCGAGCAGTACTTC; CDR3: CASSIGQHSVEQYF
size: once; D: TRBD1; J: TRBJ1-5; V: TRBV7-3; DNA: TGTGCCAGCAGCTTATGGATTGACAGGGGGCCCAATCAGCCCCAGCATTTT; CDR3: CASSLWIDRGPNQPQHF
size: .; D: .; J: TRBJ1-4; V: TRBV11-3; DNA: TGTGCCAGCACCAGAGGACAGATGAATGAAAAACTGTTTTTT; CDR3: CASTRGQMNEKLFF
size: .; D: TRBD1; J: TRBJ2-1; V: TRBV6-5; DNA: TGTGCCAGCAGTTTATTGTCCGGGACAGGGGGACAGCAGTTCTTC; CDR3: CASSLLSGTGGQQFF
size: .; D: TRBD1; J: TRBJ1-1; V: TRBV5-1; DNA: TGCGCCAGCAGCCTCGGGACAGGGGTTGAGAACACTGAAGCTTTCTTT; CDR3: CASSLGTGVENTEAFF
size: .; D: .; J: TRBJ1-4; V: TRBV5-4; DNA: TGTGCCGGCAGCTTGAGAGGGGCTAATGAAAAACTGTTTTTT; CDR3: CAGSLRGANEKLFF
size: .; D: TRBD1; J: TRBJ2-2; V: TRBV9; DNA: TGTGCCAGCAGCCCTGGGACAGGATACACCGGGGAGCTGTTTTTT; CDR3: CASSPGTGYTGELFF
size: .; D: TRBD1; J: TRBJ1-4; V: TRBV2; DNA: TGTGCCAGCAGTCGTCCGGGACAGGACACTAATGAAAAACTGTTTTTT; CDR3: CASSRPGQDTNEKLFF
size: .; D: TRBD2; J: TRBJ2-7; V: TRBV28; DNA: TGTGCCAGCAGTATCGGACTAGCGGCCTCTTCCGAGCAGTACTTC; CDR3: CASSIGLAASSEQYF
size: .; D: .; J: TRBJ1-1; V: TRBV6-1; DNA: TGTGCCAGCAGTATCCGTTACACTGAAGCTTTCTTT; CDR3: CASSIRYTEAFF
size: .; D: .; J: TRBJ2-1; V: TRBV9; DNA: TGTGCCAGCAGCGTAGCCTCAGGACTGAACAATGAGCAGTTCTTC; CDR3: CASSVASGLNNEQFF
size: .; D: .; J: TRBJ1-5; V: TRBV2; DNA: TGTGCCAGCAGTGAACGATCTGGCAATCAGCCCCAGCATTTT; CDR3: CASSERSGNQPQHF
size: few; D: TRBD2; J: TRBJ2-5; V: TRBV19; DNA: TGTGCCAGTAGTATAGCGGGAGGGCCCAGAGAGACCCAGTACTTC; CDR3: CASSIAGGPRETQYF
size: .; D: .; J: TRBJ1-4; V: TRBV18; DNA: TGTGCCAGCTCACCATATGGGGAGGAAAAACTGTTTTTT; CDR3: CASSPYGEEKLFF
size: once; D: .; J: TRBJ1-3; V: TRBV6-1; DNA: TGTGCCAGCAGCTCTAATGCTGGAAACACCATATATTTT; CDR3: CASSSNAGNTIYF
size: .; D: TRBD2; J: TRBJ2-1; V: TRBV6-6; DNA: TGTGCCTCCACCCCCACTAGCGGGAGGGGGAACGAGCAGTTCTTC; CDR3: CASTPTSGRGNEQFF
size: .; D: .; J: TRBJ1-2; V: TRBV29-1; DNA: TGCAGCCTATCTGTCCCGGCAGGAGGGCGCGGTGGCTACACCTTC; CDR3: CSLSVPAGGRGGYTF
size: few; D: .; J: TRBJ2-1; V: TRBV28; DNA: TGTGCCAGCAGTTTGGGCGGGACGTCCTACAATGAGCAGTTCTTC; CDR3: CASSLGGTSYNEQFF
size: .; D: TRBD1; J: TRBJ2-7; V: TRBV7-9; DNA: TGTGCCAGCAGCCTGTTACTCTTGGGGGACAGGGTCAATGGCGAGCAGTACTTC; CDR3: CASSLLLLGDRVNGEQYF
size: large; D: TRBD1; J: TRBJ2-6; V: TRBV6-5; DNA: TGTGCCAGCACAGGGGGCTCTGGGGCCAACGTCCTGACTTTC; CDR3: CASTGGSGANVLTF
size: .; D: .; J: TRBJ1-1; V: TRBV5-1; DNA: TGCGCCAGCAGCGAGGCAGGCCGCATGAACACTGAAGCTTTCTTT; CDR3: CASSEAGRMNTEAFF
size: once; D: .; J: TRBJ2-7; V: TRBV6-1; DNA: TGTGCCAGCAGTGCGACAGGTTCCTACGAGCAGTACTTC; CDR3: CASSATGSYEQYF
size: .; D: TRBD2; J: TRBJ2-4; V: TRBV15; DNA: TGTGCCACCAGCAGTCCTAGCGGCTTAGCCAAAAACATTCAGTACTTC; CDR3: CATSSPSGLAKNIQYF
size: .; D: .; J: TRBJ2-2; V: TRBV18; DNA: TGTGCCAGCTCCCGGCCCGCAGGGGACTCCACCGGGGAGCTGTTTTTT; CDR3: CASSRPAGDSTGELFF
size: .; D: .; J: TRBJ2-1; V: TRBV4-1; DNA: TGCGCCAGCAGCCAAGACCCCCGTTCGTACAATGAGCAGTTCTTC; CDR3: CASSQDPRSYNEQFF
size: .; D: .; J: TRBJ1-1; V: TRBV28; DNA: TGTGCCAGCAGTCCCCAGGGCTGGGGGACTGAAGCTTTCTTT; CDR3: CASSPQGWGTEAFF
size: .; D: TRBD1; J: TRBJ1-2; V: TRBV6-6; DNA: TGTGCCAGCAGTACCCCGGAGGCAGGGGGCAACTATGGCTACACCTTC; CDR3: CASSTPEAGGNYGYTF
size: .; D: .; J: TRBJ1-6; V: TRBV21-1; DNA: TGTGCCAGCAGAACCGGCTTGCTACACATACATCATAATTCACCCCTCCACTTT; CDR3: CASRTGLLHIHHNSPLHF